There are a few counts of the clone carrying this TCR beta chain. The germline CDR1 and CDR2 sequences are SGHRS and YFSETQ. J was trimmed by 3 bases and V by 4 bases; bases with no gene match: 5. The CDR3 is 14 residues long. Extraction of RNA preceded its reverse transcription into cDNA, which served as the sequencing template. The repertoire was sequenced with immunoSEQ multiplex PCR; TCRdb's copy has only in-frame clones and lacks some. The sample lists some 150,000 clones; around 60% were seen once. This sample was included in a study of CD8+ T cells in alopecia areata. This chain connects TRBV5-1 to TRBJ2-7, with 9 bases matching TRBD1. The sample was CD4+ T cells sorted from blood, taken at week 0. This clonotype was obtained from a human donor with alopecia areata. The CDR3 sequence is CASSTGTGLYEQYF. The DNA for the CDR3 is TGCGCCAGCAGCACGGGGACAGGGCTCTACGAGCAGTACTTC.